These 19 T cell receptor delta chains originate from one sample sequenced in a study of γδ T cells in repeated Plasmodium falciparum infection. Gammadelta T cells were flow-sorted from PBMC into Vgamma9/Vdelta2+ and Vdelta2-negative populations for bulk analysis. TCRdb applied CATT to the multiplex PCR reads for clone calling. The sample lists roughly 50,000 delta-chain clones, roughly 1.6% occurring once. The specimen sequenced was gamma-delta T cells from blood. These TCRs come from a pool of human donors (malaria-infected and uninfected, not separated).

Concerning this clone itself: It is likely a read error: a sequence one base away is far more abundant. Different DNA sequences within this sample yield the same CDR3. The chain joins TRDV1 to TRDJ1; the match to TRDD3 covers 9 bases. TCRdb offers no J gene call, so here the DNA was matched to germline to obtain one. This CDR3 has 17 residues. From germline, CDR1 is TSWWSYY and CDR2 QGS. The CDR3 nucleotides are TGTGCCCTTGGGGAATATCTGGGGGATCTATACACCGATAAACTCATCTTT. It is translated as CALGEYLGDLYTDKLIF.

Regarding this clone: The mismatch at residue 3 between this DNA's translation and the TCRdb protein of a much larger clone likely reflects a read error; the protein shown is translated from the DNA. CDR3 amino acids: CARDTLVLGDTADKLIF. DNA for the CDR3: TGTGCCCGTGACACCCTGGTACTGGGGGATACGGCCGATAAACTCATCTTT. This chain links TRDV2 with TRDJ1, with 13 nucleotides matching TRDD3. No J segment appears in TCRdb, so it was assigned here by matching the sequence to germline. The V gene's germline CDR1 is GEAIGNYY and CDR2 EKD. This CDR3 contains 17 residues.

This clone has at least ten counts. At the DNA level, this CDR3 is encoded by other sequences in the same sample as well. The DNA for the CDR3 is TGTGCTCTTGGGGAACCCCATCCTACTCTCGGTACTGGGGGATACGCCTTCTCACTCATCTTT. This encodes CALGEPHPTLGTGGYAFSLIF. V and J are TRDV1 and TRDJ1, with 13 positions matching TRDD3. V gave up 1 base and J gave up 10 bases; unmatched junction bases: 24. There are 21 residues in the CDR3. Germline CDR1 reads TSWWSYY; CDR2 reads QGS.

By sample fraction, this clone is medium-sized. The chain combines TRDV2 with TRDJ1, with TRDD3 as a possible D gene (6 bases). Trimming removed 0 bases from V and 2 bases from J, with 12 bases in between. There are 15 residues in the CDR3. Germline assignment: CDR1 GEAIGNYY and CDR2 EKD. The CDR3 reads CACDTVGGPTDKLIF. The DNA for the CDR3 is TGTGCCTGTGACACCGTGGGGGGACCTACCGATAAACTCATCTTT.

Only a few counts were recorded for this clone. The mismatch at residue 14 between this DNA's translation and the TCRdb protein of a much larger clone likely reflects a read error; the protein shown is translated from the DNA. CDR3 in amino acids: CACDTGRGDQYTDELIF. The CDR3, as DNA: TGTGCCTGTGACACCGGGAGGGGGGACCAGTACACCGATGAACTCATCTTT. V and J are TRDV2 and TRDJ1; the D gene is possibly TRDD3 (6 bases). No J gene was available from TCRdb, and it was assigned here by a germline match of the DNA. CDR1 and CDR2 (germline): GEAIGNYY, EKD. The CDR3 extends over 17 amino acids.

This clone was seen more than once but under ten times. TCRdb has a much larger clone's protein, which differs at residue 19 from the translation of this DNA, likely because of a read error; what is shown is the protein translated from the DNA. The J segment was not called; the V segment is TRDV2; the table gives TRDD3 as D, unverified against the DNA. The CDR3 sequence is 21 residues long. Germline CDR1 and CDR2: GEAIGNYY and EKD. CDR3 coding DNA: TGTGCCTGTGACACTGTACTGGGGGATACTCACAACTCCTGGGACACCCGACAGGTGTTTTTC. Encoded protein: CACDTVLGDTHNSWDTRQVFF.

This clone is categorized as medium-sized (0.01 to 0.1%). Additional DNA sequences in this sample encode the identical CDR3. The chain joins TRDV1 to TRDJ2; D is undetermined. V was trimmed by 4 bases and J by 7 bases, leaving 13 bases between them. The germline gives CDR1 TSWWSYY, CDR2 QGS. This CDR3 has 14 residues. CDR3 nucleotides: TGTGCTCTTGGGGGCTCCGGATCGATAGCACAACTCTTCTTT. It is translated as CALGGSGSIAQLFF.

Note on this clone: A far bigger clonotype differs at one base, so this is likely a read error. At the DNA level, this CDR3 is encoded by other sequences in the same sample as well. J is TRDJ1 and V is TRDV1; unclear D gene. TCRdb gives no J gene; it was assigned here by matching the DNA to germline. Trimming took 5 bases from V and 0 from J, leaving 34 bases between them. In germline, CDR1 is TSWWSYY, CDR2 QGS. CDR3 length: 22 residues. The CDR3 protein is CALGKSPSVGPNKTKYTDKLIF. CDR3 coding DNA: TGTGCTCTTGGGAAATCCCCCTCGGTGGGACCGAATAAGACTAAGTACACCGATAAACTCATCTTT.

This clone was detected ten times or more. A read error likely explains why the TCRdb protein, taken from a much larger clone, differs from this DNA's translation at residue 7; the protein shown is translated from the DNA. The chain recombines TRDV2 with TRDJ2; D unresolved. Germline V CDR1 and CDR2: GEAIGNYY, EKD. CDR3 length equals 14 residues. Trimming cost V 0 bases and J 4 bases, with 8 bases left between them. The CDR3 DNA is TGTGCCTGTGACACCATTGCTGGGACAGCACAACTCTTCTTT. Translation: CACDTIAGTAQLFF.

A remark on this clone: This likely traces to a read error, being one base from a far larger clone. The sample holds other DNA sequences that translate to the same CDR3. J is TRDJ3 and V is TRDV1, with TRDD3 matching over 7 bases. The J gene, absent from TCRdb, was called here by matching the DNA to germline. Germline V gives CDR1 TSWWSYY, CDR2 QGS. CDR3 length: 21 residues. V lost 7 bases and J lost 0; bases outside the gene matches: 18. This CDR3 reads CALALLGIRSDSSWDTRQMFF. CDR3 nucleotides: TGTGCTCTTGCCCTCCTGGGGATAAGGTCGGATAGCTCCTGGGACACCCGACAGATGTTTTTC.

This clone was seen more than once but under ten times. The protein recorded in TCRdb matches a much larger clone and deviates from this DNA's translation at residue 11, suggesting a read error; the protein here is obtained by translating the DNA. The genes are TRDV1 and TRDJ1, with D possibly TRDD3 on 5 matching bases. Germline loops: CDR1 TSWWSYY, CDR2 QGS. This CDR3 region has 18 residues. Deletions cut 0 bases from V and 0 bases from J, with 17 bases between. The CDR3, as DNA: TGTGCTCTTGGGGAACTTGGATTGCACGGGGAATACACCGATAAACTCATCTTT. It is translated as CALGELGLHGEYTDKLIF.

With regard to this clone: This likely came from a read error, as a far larger clone is one base away. The sample has other DNA sequences that encode this CDR3 too. The chain uses TRDV1 and TRDJ2; tentatively, D is TRDD3 (6 bases). In the absence of a J gene in TCRdb, the DNA was matched to germline to assign it here. Germline V gives CDR1 TSWWSYY, CDR2 QGS. Trimming stripped 1 base from V and 0 bases from J, with 18 bases between. The CDR3 runs 19 residues. CDR3 DNA: TGTGCTCTTGGGGAACGGGAGTGGGGGGGCCCCTCTTTGACAGCACAACTCTTCTTT. It is translated as CALGEREWGGPSLTAQLFF.

Comment on this clone: The protein that TCRdb holds for this DNA derives from a much larger clone and differs from the translated DNA at residue 16, which likely indicates a read error; the protein shown here is translated from the DNA. This chain's CDR3 is CACLPLGDEGYTDKLTF. The CDR3 DNA reads TGTGCCTGTCTACCGCTGGGGGACGAGGGGTACACCGATAAACTCACCTTT. No J gene was assigned, while the V gene was called as TRDV2; the DNA was not used to check the table's D call, TRDD3. There are 17 residues in the CDR3. Germline values: CDR1 GEAIGNYY, CDR2 EKD.

This clone was counted between two and nine times. A read error is the likely source, as a far larger clone sits one nucleotide away. Distinct nucleotide sequences in the sample also encode this CDR3. The chain combines TRDV2 with TRDJ1, with TRDD3 matching over 10 bases. The J gene is not listed in TCRdb, so it was assigned here from a DNA match to germline. CDR1 is GEAIGNYY and CDR2 is EKD in the germline V gene. The CDR3 loop spans 21 amino acids. The CDR3 DNA reads TGTGCTTGTGACACCGGCTTCTTTACTGGGGGATTCGCTGAGGACACCGATAAACTCATCTTT. Amino acids: CACDTGFFTGGFAEDTDKLIF.

As regards this clone: TCRdb lists the protein of a much larger clone for this DNA, which differs at residue 6, so this is likely a read error; the protein given here is translated from the DNA itself. The chain is built from TRDV1 and TRDJ1; TRDD3 agrees at 8 bases. TCRdb leaves out the J gene; it was filled in here by matching the DNA to germline. Germline assignment: CDR1 TSWWSYY and CDR2 QGS. The V segment lost 7 bases and the J segment 3 bases; nucleotides outside the gene matches: 10. The CDR3 has 15 amino acids. The CDR3 region has the DNA TGTGCTCTTGTCGGTGCTGGGGGACACTCCGATAAACTCATCTTT. Protein: CALVGAGGHSDKLIF.

As to this clone: Translating this DNA gives a protein that differs at residue 3 from the TCRdb one, which belongs to a much larger clone; a read error is likely, and the protein shown is this translation. The chain employs TRDV2 and TRDJ1; 8 bases match TRDD3. Here the J gene came from matching the DNA to germline, since TCRdb omits it. This CDR3 has 16 residues. Germline CDR1 GEAIGNYY, CDR2 EKD. The CDR3 sequence: CARDTVHLGDTDKLIF. The CDR3 region has the DNA TGTGCCCGTGACACCGTGCATTTGGGGGATACCGATAAACTCATCTTT.

A note on this clone: For this DNA, TCRdb reports the protein of a much larger clone, which diverges at residue 9, most likely from a read error; the protein presented here is translated directly from the DNA. The gene calls are TRDV2 and TRDJ3, with 10 nucleotides matching TRDD3. Assignment of the J gene here rests on matching the DNA to germline, because TCRdb gives none. Germline assignment: CDR1 GEAIGNYY and CDR2 EKD. J gave up 1 base and V 0 bases, and 23 bases lay outside the gene matches. This CDR3 contains 25 residues. This chain's CDR3 is CACDTGVSGTYWGIRHSWDTRQMFF. The CDR3 coding sequence is TGTGCCTGTGACACCGGAGTTTCCGGCACATACTGGGGGATCCGACATTCCTGGGACACCCGACAGATGTTTTTC.

As for this clone: The same CDR3 arises from other DNA sequences in this sample as well. CDR3 nucleotide sequence: TGTGCTCTTGGGGAAAATCGTCTAGCATCCCGCGTGTACACCGATAAACTCATCTTT. The encoded protein is CALGENRLASRVYTDKLIF. The rearrangement uses TRDV1 and TRDJ1; D gene uncertain. Germline CDR1 TSWWSYY, CDR2 QGS. Trimming stripped 2 bases from V and 0 bases from J, with 22 bases between. This CDR3 region has 19 residues.

This clone was recorded a few times. TCRdb attributes to this sequence the protein of a much larger clone, which differs from the DNA translation at residue 17; a read error is likely, and the protein displayed is translated from the DNA. V is TRDV1 and J is TRDJ1; D is possibly TRDD2 (5 bases). TCRdb records no J gene; here it was assigned by comparing the DNA to germline. The CDR3 loop spans 20 amino acids. Germline CDR1 and CDR2: TSWWSYY and QGS. CDR3 residues: CALGDHTIFPRATNTDELIF. The CDR3 nucleotides read TGTGCTCTTGGGGATCACACAATCTTTCCTCGCGCAACGAACACCGATGAACTCATCTTT.